Listed here are 9 T cell receptor beta chains from one sample, sequenced in a study of blood T cell repertoires in COVID-19. The data were produced by immunoSEQ multiplex PCR, yet TCRdb's version contains in-frame clones alone and is incomplete. This sample has 40,000 to 50,000 clones, with about four fifths found just once. Sequenced: peripheral blood. These receptors all come from a woman of 80 years or more with acute or convalescent COVID-19.

The chain employs TRBV3-1 (or the pseudogene TRBV3-2) and TRBJ1-5; 8 positions match TRBD1. Per germline, CDR1 LGHDT and CDR2 YNNKEL (reference sequence). The CDR3 loop spans 19 amino acids. With 0 bases clipped from V and 2 bases from J, the junction kept 12 bases outside the gene matches. The CDR3 DNA reads as TGTGCCAGCAGCCAAGATACAGGACAGGGCCTAGGCGGCAATCAGCCCCAGCATTTT. Translating gives CASSQDTGQGLGGNQPQHF.

The V and J genes are TRBV6-5 and TRBJ1-5, with D tentatively TRBD1 (6 bases). Germline V CDR1 and CDR2: MNHEY, SVGAGI. There are 15 residues in the CDR3. The V and J ends lost 0 bases and 6 bases respectively, with 12 bases between them. CDR3: CASSYSHREGQPQHF. CDR3 coding DNA: TGTGCCAGCAGTTACTCCCACAGGGAAGGTCAGCCCCAGCATTTT.

This chain links TRBV7-7 with TRBJ2-3; perhaps TRBD2 as D (5 bases). The CDR3 covers 15 residues. Germline V lookup: CDR1 SSHAT, CDR2 FNYEAQ (reference sequence). Trimming stripped 1 base from V and 0 bases from J, with 8 bases between. Here the CDR3 reads CASSLGGPSTDTQYF. CDR3 sequence (DNA): TGTGCCAGCAGCTTAGGAGGGCCGAGCACAGATACGCAGTATTTT. The full variable domain, with the rest looked up from reference TRBV7-7 and TRBJ2-3, is GAGVSQSPRYKVTKRGQDVTLRCDPISSHATLYWYQQALGQGPEFLTYFNYEAQPDKSGLPSDRFSAERPEGSISTLTIQRTEQRDSAMYRCASSLGGPSTDTQYFGPGTRLTVL.

This chain joins TRBV27 and TRBJ2-1; 15 bases are shared with TRBD2. In germline, CDR1 is MNHEY, CDR2 SMNVEV (reference sequence). This CDR3 comprises 16 residues. J lost 9 bases, V lost 5 bases, and 8 bases had no gene match. The CDR3 reads CASSLRTSGGAGEQFF. CDR3 DNA: TGTGCCAGCAGTCTCAGGACTAGCGGGGGGGCGGGTGAGCAGTTCTTC.

A single count supports this clone. This chain connects TRBV19 to TRBJ2-3; 11 bases line up with TRBD2. The CDR3 totals 14 residues. Losses at the gene ends were 9 bases for V and 2 bases for J; bases not matched to a gene: 4. Germline CDR1 is LNHDA and CDR2 is SQIVND (reference sequence). The DNA of the CDR3 is TGTGCCAGCACTAGCGGGGGACACACAGATACGCAGTATTTT. As protein: CASTSGGHTDTQYF.

This clone was recorded only once. CDR3 residues: CASSPGQGVPTDTQYF. The DNA for the CDR3 is TGTGCCAGCAGTCCCGGACAGGGGGTTCCCACAGATACGCAGTATTTT. The chain has TRBV6-6 and TRBJ2-3; TRBD1 matches 10 bases. The CDR3 consists of 16 residues. With 5 bases clipped from V and 2 bases from J, the junction kept 7 bases outside the gene matches. Germline assignment: CDR1 MNHNY and CDR2 SVGAGI (reference sequence).

The chain joins TRBV11-3 to TRBJ1-1; 8 bases align to TRBD1. V shed 8 bases, J shed 1 base, and the junction held 12 bases outside the gene matches. In germline, CDR1 is SGHNT, CDR2 YENEEA. The CDR3 has 16 residues. The CDR3 DNA reads as TGTGCCAGCGAGCCCAGGGGGCCCCCCTCGAACACTGAAGCTTTCTTT. Translated: CASEPRGPPSNTEAFF.

This clone was counted once. CDR3 amino acids: CASSPGGAGSYEQYF. Written as DNA, the CDR3 is TGCGCCAGCAGCCCAGGGGGCGCCGGCTCCTACGAGCAGTACTTC. The chain carries TRBV5-1 and TRBJ2-7, with TRBD1 matching 8 bases. V shed 4 bases, J shed 0 bases, and the junction held 6 bases outside the gene matches. The CDR3 runs 15 residues. The germline V gene encodes CDR1 SGHRS and CDR2 YFSETQ.

Only one count was recorded for this clone. CDR3 bases: TGTGCCAGCAGCCACTCGGGGGGGGGCGCTTTCACAGATACGCAGTATTTT. Its protein is CASSHSGGGAFTDTQYF. The chain couples TRBV7-8 to TRBJ2-3, with 8 bases lining up with TRBD2. Germline lookup yields CDR1 SGHVS and CDR2 FQNEAQ. The CDR3 is 17 residues long. V was clipped by 5 bases and J by 2 bases; unmatched bases: 12.